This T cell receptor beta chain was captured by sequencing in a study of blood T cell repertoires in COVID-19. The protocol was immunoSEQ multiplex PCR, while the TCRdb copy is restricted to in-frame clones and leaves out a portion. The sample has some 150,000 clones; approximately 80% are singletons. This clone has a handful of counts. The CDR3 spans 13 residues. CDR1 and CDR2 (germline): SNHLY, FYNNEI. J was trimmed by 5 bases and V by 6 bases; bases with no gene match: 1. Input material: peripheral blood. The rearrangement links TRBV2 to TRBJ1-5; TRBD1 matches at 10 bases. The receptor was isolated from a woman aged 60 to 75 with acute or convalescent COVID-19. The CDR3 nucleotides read TGTGCCAGCAGGGGGACAGGGGATCAGCCCCAGCATTTT. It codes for CASRGTGDQPQHF.